This is a list of T cell receptor beta chains from one sample in a study of blood T cell repertoires in COVID-19. Here immunoSEQ multiplex PCR was the method, and the copy in TCRdb shows in-frame clones only, minus some. This table holds about 250,000 clones, roughly 89% found once. Sequences were obtained from peripheral blood. The receptors here all came from a woman aged 40 to 49 who had recovered from COVID-19. Both conserved end residues are part of each CDR3. The D gene is left open where the match is weak. Size is stated for part of the rows, as once, few or many counts, or as a class when the clone is expanded.

NA,NA,TRBV6-5,TRBJ1-1,CASSIQGIPEAFF,TGTGCCAGCAGTATTCAGGGGATACCTGAAGCTTTCTTT
NA,NA,TRBV2,TRBJ1-2,CASSPKWEDGYTF,TGTGCCAGCAGTCCCAAATGGGAGGATGGCTACACCTTC
TRBD1,NA,TRBV5-4,TRBJ1-2,CASSSVGTDYGYTF,TGTGCCAGCAGCTCGGTTGGGACAGACTATGGCTACACCTTC
NA,once,TRBV4-3,TRBJ2-1,CASGRGQSYNEQFF,TGCGCCAGCGGGAGAGGACAGTCCTACAATGAGCAGTTCTTC
NA,NA,TRBV19,TRBJ2-7,CASKSGVSYEQYF,TGTGCCAGTAAGTCCGGGGTCTCCTACGAGCAGTACTTC
TRBD1,once,TRBV7-9,TRBJ2-2,CASSLSPGDRGLTGELFF,TGTGCCAGCAGCTTATCTCCCGGTGACAGGGGGCTAACCGGGGAGCTGTTTTTT
TRBD1,NA,TRBV5-1,TRBJ1-4,CASSQQGVGEKLFF,TGCGCCAGCAGCCAGCAGGGGGTGGGTGAAAAACTGTTTTTT
NA,NA,TRBV19,TRBJ1-1,CASSDMAGPNTEAFF,TGTGCCAGTAGTGACATGGCAGGCCCGAACACTGAAGCTTTCTTT
TRBD2,NA,TRBV6-2/TRBV6-3,TRBJ2-5,CASSLAGAQETQYF,TGTGCCAGCAGTCTAGCGGGCGCGCAAGAGACCCAGTACTTC
NA,NA,TRBV24-1,TRBJ1-2,CATATGGGAYTF,TGTGCCACCGCGACAGGTGGGGGGGCATACACCTTC
TRBD1,NA,TRBV5-1,TRBJ1-4,CASSARDRGQEKLFF,TGCGCCAGCAGCGCCCGGGACAGGGGGCAAGAAAAACTGTTTTTT
TRBD1,NA,TRBV19,TRBJ1-6,CASSHGTGGDIGSPLHF,TGTGCCAGTAGTCACGGGACAGGGGGCGACATAGGTTCACCCCTCCACTTT
NA,NA,TRBV15,TRBJ1-1,CATSRPSGRLNTEAFF,TGTGCCACCAGCAGACCGAGTGGGCGTTTGAACACTGAAGCTTTCTTT
NA,NA,TRBV7-9,TRBJ1-2,CASSSFLTRERSYGYTF,TGTGCCAGCAGCTCTTTCTTGACCAGGGAAAGGAGCTATGGCTACACCTTC
NA,NA,TRBV28,TRBJ1-6,CASGDTGFRSPLHF,TGTGCCAGCGGGGACACGGGGTTTAGATCACCCCTCCACTTT
TRBD1,NA,TRBV4-1,TRBJ1-4,CASSQVLVGQEKLFF,TGCGCCAGCAGCCAAGTTTTAGTCGGACAGGAGAAACTGTTTTTT
TRBD2,NA,TRBV10-1,TRBJ2-5,CASSSGLAGGQETQYF,TGCGCCAGTAGCTCGGGACTAGCGGGGGGGCAGGAGACCCAGTACTTC
NA,NA,TRBV27,TRBJ1-1,CASSSHPSRGLNTEAFF,TGTGCCAGCAGTTCTCACCCCTCCAGGGGACTGAACACTGAAGCTTTCTTT
NA,NA,TRBV27,TRBJ2-7,CASSLSPNRLVWEQYF,TGTGCCAGCAGTTTATCTCCAAATCGACTAGTTTGGGAGCAGTACTTC
NA,NA,TRBV19,TRBJ1-6,CASTPTGGSGSPLHF,TGTGCCAGTACCCCTACCGGGGGGTCGGGCTCACCCCTCCACTTT
NA,NA,TRBV1,TRBJ2-7,CTSSQEGLARFEQYF,TGCACCAGCAGCCAAGAAGGACTAGCGAGGTTCGAGCAGTACTTC
TRBD1,NA,TRBV2,TRBJ1-2,CASRLGQTNGYTF,TGTGCCAGCAGGCTGGGACAGACGAATGGCTACACCTTC
NA,NA,TRBV28,TRBJ1-6,CASSFGGDNSPLHF,TGTGCCAGCAGTTTCGGGGGGGATAATTCACCCCTCCACTTT
TRBD1,few,TRBV2,TRBJ1-6,CASSLPGQGRGYNSPLHF,TGTGCCAGCAGTTTACCGGGACAGGGAAGGGGCTATAATTCACCCCTCCACTTT
TRBD2,NA,TRBV6-5,TRBJ2-2,CASSYSGGGTGELFF,TGTGCCAGCAGTTACTCGGGCGGGGGGACCGGGGAGCTGTTTTTT
TRBD2,NA,TRBV29-1,TRBJ2-2,CSVGASGSPNTGELFF,TGCAGCGTTGGGGCTAGCGGGAGCCCCAACACCGGGGAGCTGTTTTTT
TRBD2,NA,TRBV7-8,TRBJ2-1,CASSLAGLAGAGATEQFF,TGTGCCAGCAGCTTGGCCGGACTAGCGGGAGCGGGGGCCACTGAGCAGTTCTTC
NA,NA,TRBV19,TRBJ1-5,CASSRGINQPQHF,TGTGCCAGTAGCCGGGGGATCAATCAGCCCCAGCATTTT
TRBD1,NA,TRBV9,TRBJ1-4,CASSAITGEAEKLFF,TGTGCCAGCAGCGCAATTACAGGGGAGGCTGAAAAACTGTTTTTT
NA,once,TRBV14,TRBJ1-4,CASSHARGEKLFF,TGTGCCAGCAGCCATGCCAGGGGTGAAAAACTGTTTTTT
NA,NA,TRBV28,TRBJ2-1,CASSFLGQLFNEQFF,TGTGCCAGCAGTTTTCTCGGACAGTTATTCAATGAGCAGTTCTTC
NA,NA,TRBV5-1,TRBJ2-5,CASSPGLTRDETQYF,TGCGCCAGCAGCCCCGGGCTAACGCGGGATGAGACCCAGTACTTC
TRBD1,few,TRBV11-2,TRBJ2-3,CASSRTGDRADTQYF,TGTGCCAGCAGCCGGACGGGGGACAGGGCGGATACGCAGTATTTT
TRBD1,NA,TRBV28,TRBJ1-3,CAKNPGQGFWLGGNTIYF,TGTGCCAAAAATCCGGGACAGGGGTTTTGGCTCGGTGGAAACACCATATATTTT
NA,once,TRBV11-3,TRBJ2-2,CASSLGVRTNTGELFF,TGTGCCAGCAGCTTAGGGGTGCGGACGAACACCGGGGAGCTGTTTTTT
NA,NA,TRBV5-5,TRBJ1-3,CASSSEWRASGNTIYF,TGTGCCAGCAGCTCCGAGTGGAGGGCCTCTGGAAACACCATATATTTT
TRBD1,NA,TRBV7-9,TRBJ1-4,CASSLDPTGLREKLFF,TGTGCCAGCAGCTTAGATCCGACAGGGCTGAGGGAAAAACTGTTTTTT
NA,NA,TRBV12-5,TRBJ1-1,CASGLTPSGVLMNTEAFF,TGTGCTAGTGGTTTGACACCCTCCGGGGTTTTAATGAACACTGAAGCTTTCTTT
NA,NA,TRBV23-1,TRBJ1-1,CASSQSMRCRRNTEAFF,TGCGCCAGCAGTCAATCGATGAGGTGTCGTAGGAACACTGAAGCTTTCTTT
TRBD1,NA,TRBV9,TRBJ2-3,CASSSNRGASTDTQYF,TGTGCCAGCAGCTCCAACAGGGGGGCTAGCACAGATACGCAGTATTTT
TRBD1,NA,TRBV7-2,TRBJ1-2,CASSYLGQDLNYGYTF,TGTGCCAGCAGCTACCTCGGACAGGATCTTAACTATGGCTACACCTTC
NA,few,TRBV28,TRBJ2-1,CASSNEAFREFF,TGTGCCAGCAGCAATGAGGCCTTCAGGGAATTCTTC
NA,NA,TRBV12-3/TRBV12-4,TRBJ1-2,CASALPPGGYTF,TGTGCCAGCGCTCTTCCCCCAGGCGGCTACACCTTC
TRBD1,NA,TRBV25-1,TRBJ1-2,CASSELGGQGAGGYTF,TGTGCCAGCAGTGAACTTGGAGGGCAGGGGGCAGGAGGCTACACCTTC
TRBD1,once,TRBV5-6,TRBJ2-4,CASNMVQGADIQYF,TGTGCCAGCAACATGGTACAGGGGGCTGACATTCAGTACTTC
TRBD1,few,TRBV5-5,TRBJ2-7,CASSRDRDNEQYF,TGTGCCAGCAGTCGAGACAGGGACAACGAGCAGTACTTC
TRBD1,NA,TRBV28,TRBJ1-5,CASRTGVEQPQHF,TGTGCCAGCAGAACAGGGGTCGAGCAGCCCCAGCATTTT
NA,NA,TRBV4-1,TRBJ2-6,CASSQVGGANVLTF,TGCGCCAGCAGCCAAGTTGGCGGGGCCAACGTCCTGACTTTC
NA,NA,TRBV6-6,TRBJ2-2,CASNGNANTGELFF,TGTGCCAGCAATGGCAACGCGAACACCGGGGAGCTGTTTTTT
NA,NA,TRBV7-2,TRBJ1-1,CASSSASGNTEAFF,TGTGCCAGCAGCTCCGCTAGCGGGAACACTGAAGCTTTCTTT